This TCR beta chain appears in the sequencing data of a study of shared clonotypes between healthy human individuals. The CDR3 sequence is 15 residues long. CDR1 is SEHNR and CDR2 is FQNEAQ in the germline V gene (reference sequence). With 5 bases removed from V and 2 bases from J, the gap between germline ends came to 12 bases. Unsorted PBMC DNA went through sequencing on ten immunoSEQ deep assay plates. Sequencing used immunoSEQ multiplex PCR; TCRdb keeps in-frame clones, though not all of them. The sample consists of around 500,000 clones, almost 80% of them appearing once. The receptor's source is a woman aged 35 to 49 in good health. Some clones in this sample may be carry-over from other donors' samples. Sample: PBMCs. The chain has TRBV7-9 and TRBJ2-2, with a weak D call TRBD1 (6 bases). As DNA, the CDR3 is TGTGCCAGCAGCGGAACAGGGATAAACACCGGGGAGCTGTTTTTT. Protein sequence: CASSGTGINTGELFF.